Described below is a single TCR beta chain sequence and its context. The data originate from a study of shared clonotypes between healthy human individuals. Study summary: Researchers assigned three CD4 naive, three CD4 memory, two CD8 naive and one CD8 memory plate to each donor.

The CDR3 has 14 residues. Clones were sequenced by immunoSEQ multiplex PCR, and TCRdb holds only the in-frame ones, with some missing. The repertoire holds about 1.5 million clones, with about 98% as singletons. This receptor was taken from a man younger than 40 in good health. Sample: naive CD4+ T cells sorted from blood. Subset in this sample: CD45RA+ positively selected. J is TRBJ2-1 and V is TRBV21-1; the table names TRBD1, a call not compared with the DNA. TRBV21-1 is noted as a pseudogene. CDR3 bases: TGTGCCAGCAGCCGGGACAGGGGGCTTGGTGAGCAGTTCTTC. Protein: CASSRDRGLGEQFF.